This TCR beta chain comes out of a study of control samples from healthy donors and cancer patients (dated by TCRdb to 2018 to 2021). The CDR3, from cysteine to phenylalanine, totals 13 residues. Only the CDR3 DNA is retained, 39 bases long and in frame from the first base. V gives up 1 base and J gives up 6 bases, and the segment between their germline ends measures 8 bases. For CDR1 and CDR2, the germline V gene (reference sequence) lists LNHDA and SQIVND. Note on this clone: Its specific antigen is unknown. No much larger clonotype is one base removed from it; base qualities were not supplied.

Library prep was done by the immunoSEQ multiplex PCR assay. TCRdb's version of the immuneACCESS table is confined to in-frame rearrangements and falls short of the full clone set. An unresolved V gene accounts for under half of the shortfall where checked; the remainder is of unknown origin. A total of 150,000 to 200,000 clones appear in this sample, about 91% of them only once. The top ten hold 2% to 2.5% of the sample. The chain uses TRBV19 and TRBJ2-3; TRBD1 is perhaps the D gene, given 5 matching bases. This sequence was found in a woman aged 40 to 50 in good health. Material: blood. DNA sequence: TGTGCCAGTAGTATAGTGGCAGGGGATACGCAGTATTTT. This codes for CASSIVAGDTQYF.